Listed below are T cell receptor beta chains from one sample, sequenced in a study of vaccination and CD4 T cells after COVID-19. Each CDR3 protein gets one entry after TCRdb re-called the PCR reads with MiXCR. The table includes about 20,000 distinct CDR3 sequences, 60% detected once. These TCRs' antigens remain unknown. The sequencing used CD4+ T cells from blood, cultured in vitro, collected after SARS-CoV-2 vaccination. The source of these receptors is a human donor who had recovered from COVID-19. Each CDR3 is given with its conserved first and last residue. A D gene is named only where the DNA matches it firmly. Where a row states a size, it is once, few, many or the class of an expanded clone; other rows omit it.

clone size: NA
J gene: TRBJ2-5
V gene: TRBV6-5
D gene: NA
CDR3 DNA: TGTGCCAGCAGTTACGTGTCAGCGGACCAAGAGACCCAGTACTTC
CDR3 protein: CASSYVSADQETQYF

clone size: NA
J gene: TRBJ1-6
V gene: TRBV6-1
D gene: NA
CDR3 DNA: TGTGCCAGCAGAGAGACAAGCTATAATTCACCCCTCCACTTT
CDR3 protein: CASRETSYNSPLHF

clone size: few
J gene: TRBJ2-5
V gene: TRBV21-1
D gene: NA
CDR3 DNA: TGTGCCAGCAGGTTTAGACAGGGGGCGGGGACCCAGTACTTC
CDR3 protein: CASRFRQGAGTQYF

clone size: few
J gene: TRBJ1-5
V gene: TRBV12-3/TRBV12-4
D gene: NA
CDR3 DNA: TGTGCCAGCAGTTGGGACAATCAGCCCCAGCATTTT
CDR3 protein: CASSWDNQPQHF

clone size: NA
J gene: TRBJ1-3
V gene: TRBV19
D gene: NA
CDR3 DNA: TGTGCCAGTAGCCCTAGGTCCTCTGGAAACACCATATATTTT
CDR3 protein: CASSPRSSGNTIYF

clone size: NA
J gene: TRBJ2-5
V gene: TRBV6-5
D gene: NA
CDR3 DNA: TGTGCCAGCAGTTTCCTTCGGGGTGAGACCCAGTACTTC
CDR3 protein: CASSFLRGETQYF

clone size: NA
J gene: TRBJ2-4
V gene: TRBV29-1
D gene: NA
CDR3 DNA: TGCAGCCGACGGGTACTGGACAAAAACATTCAGTACTTC
CDR3 protein: CSRRVLDKNIQYF

clone size: few
J gene: TRBJ1-1
V gene: TRBV2
D gene: NA
CDR3 DNA: TGTGCCAGCAGTCCCGGGGGTGCCACTGAAGCTTTCTTT
CDR3 protein: CASSPGGATEAFF

clone size: NA
J gene: TRBJ1-5
V gene: TRBV5-6
D gene: NA
CDR3 DNA: TGTGCCAGCAGCCGCGGGAGGGACCAGCCCCAGCATTTT
CDR3 protein: CASSRGRDQPQHF

clone size: NA
J gene: TRBJ2-1
V gene: TRBV24-1
D gene: NA
CDR3 DNA: TGTGCCACCAGTGCCCTAAGGACAGTTTCCTACAATGAGCAGTTCTTC
CDR3 protein: CATSALRTVSYNEQFF

clone size: NA
J gene: TRBJ2-5
V gene: TRBV20-1
D gene: TRBD2
CDR3 DNA: TGCAGTGCTAGTTCTAGCGGCTCCTGGGAAGAGACCCAGTACTTC
CDR3 protein: CSASSSGSWEETQYF

clone size: NA
J gene: TRBJ1-1
V gene: TRBV7-7
D gene: NA
CDR3 DNA: TGTGCCAGCAGCTTAGTTGAGAACACTGAAGCTTTCTTT
CDR3 protein: CASSLVENTEAFF

clone size: NA
J gene: TRBJ2-2
V gene: TRBV7-3
D gene: NA
CDR3 DNA: TGTGCCAGCAGCTTAGGGTTTGCCGGGGAGCTGTTTTTT
CDR3 protein: CASSLGFAGELFF

clone size: NA
J gene: TRBJ1-6
V gene: TRBV6-1
D gene: NA
CDR3 DNA: TGTGCCAGCAGTCGCGGGACAAATAATTCACCCCTCCACTTT
CDR3 protein: CASSRGTNNSPLHF

clone size: NA
J gene: TRBJ2-1
V gene: TRBV6-1
D gene: NA
CDR3 DNA: TGTGCCAGCAGTGAGCGGTACAATGAGCAGTTCTTC
CDR3 protein: CASSERYNEQFF

clone size: once
J gene: TRBJ2-7
V gene: TRBV7-2
D gene: NA
CDR3 DNA: TGTGCCAGCAGCTTAGTACACCAACCCTACGAGCAGTACTTC
CDR3 protein: CASSLVHQPYEQYF

clone size: NA
J gene: TRBJ1-1
V gene: TRBV11-3
D gene: NA
CDR3 DNA: TGTGCCAGCAGCGAAGTAGAGGGACTTCTCGCCGCTGAAGCTTTCTTT
CDR3 protein: CASSEVEGLLAAEAFF

clone size: NA
J gene: TRBJ2-2
V gene: TRBV19
D gene: NA
CDR3 DNA: TGTGCCAGTAGCCACCTTAGAGGGCGCACCGGGGAGCTGTTTTTT
CDR3 protein: CASSHLRGRTGELFF

clone size: few
J gene: TRBJ1-1
V gene: TRBV25-1
D gene: TRBD1
CDR3 DNA: TGTGCCAGCAGTGAATATTTCGGGACAGGGGGAAGGACTGAAGCTTTCTTT
CDR3 protein: CASSEYFGTGGRTEAFF

clone size: NA
J gene: TRBJ2-5
V gene: TRBV11-2
D gene: TRBD2
CDR3 DNA: TGTGCCAGCAGCACCGGGACTAGCGGGGGGGGAGAGACCCAGTACTTC
CDR3 protein: CASSTGTSGGGETQYF

clone size: NA
J gene: TRBJ2-5
V gene: TRBV7-2
D gene: NA
CDR3 DNA: TGTGCCAGCAGCCTCCCAGATTGGACCCAGTACTTC
CDR3 protein: CASSLPDWTQYF

clone size: NA
J gene: TRBJ2-5
V gene: TRBV27
D gene: NA
CDR3 DNA: TGTGCCAGCAGAGGCGATTTCCCCAATCAAGAGACCCAGTACTTC
CDR3 protein: CASRGDFPNQETQYF

clone size: few
J gene: TRBJ1-1
V gene: TRBV6-2/TRBV6-3
D gene: NA
CDR3 DNA: TGTGCCAGCAGTCCCCAACGGGACACTGAAGCTTTCTTT
CDR3 protein: CASSPQRDTEAFF

clone size: NA
J gene: TRBJ1-5
V gene: TRBV15
D gene: TRBD1
CDR3 DNA: TGTGCCACCAGCAGAGATCCAGGGGGAAGCAATCAGCCCCAGCATTTT
CDR3 protein: CATSRDPGGSNQPQHF